This passage covers 21 T cell receptor beta chains from one sample sequenced in a study of blood T cell repertoires in COVID-19. Only in-frame clones appear in the TCRdb table, and some are missing; sequencing was by immunoSEQ multiplex PCR. The sample shows about 210,000 clones, 80% to 90% of them seen only once. The material sequenced was peripheral blood. These receptors all come from a woman aged 50 to 60 with acute or convalescent COVID-19.

This rearrangement joins TRBV5-1 to TRBJ2-6; no firm D call. The CDR3 sequence is 16 residues long. Germline loops: CDR1 SGHRS, CDR2 YFSETQ. V gave up 0 bases and J gave up 2 bases, with 9 bases separating them. The CDR3 region is CASSLVSVPGANVLTF. In DNA, the CDR3 is TGCGCCAGCAGCTTGGTCAGCGTCCCTGGGGCCAACGTCCTGACTTTC.

The chain couples TRBV7-2 to TRBJ2-5; 9 bases are shared with TRBD1. The CDR3 extends over 14 amino acids. From germline, CDR1 is SGHTA and CDR2 FQGNSA. V trimming: 6 bases; J trimming: 5 bases; junction bases outside the gene matches: 7. The CDR3 here is CASSFDRGDETQYF. In DNA, the CDR3 is TGTGCCAGCAGTTTCGACAGGGGGGATGAGACCCAGTACTTC.

V and J are TRBV18 and TRBJ1-1, with D unclear. The CDR3 sequence is 14 residues long. Per the germline V gene, CDR1 is KGHSH and CDR2 is LQKENI. Trimming took off 2 bases at V and 1 base at J, with 8 bases between the two ends. The CDR3 sequence: CASSPVEKNTEAFF. CDR3 coding DNA: TGTGCCAGCTCACCAGTCGAGAAGAACACTGAAGCTTTCTTT.

This sequence joins TRBV2 and TRBJ1-4; D gene uncertain. V was trimmed by 3 bases and J by 8 bases, leaving 4 bases between them. CDR1 and CDR2 (germline): SNHLY, FYNNEI. The CDR3 consists of 11 residues. DNA of the CDR3: TGTGCCAGCAGTGAGCGGGAAAAACTGTTTTTT. It yields the protein CASSEREKLFF.

The chain has TRBV2 and TRBJ2-3; 12 nucleotides match TRBD1. The trim removed 7 bases at V and 4 bases at J, leaving 9 bases unmatched. The length of the CDR3 is 16 residues. The germline gives CDR1 SNHLY, CDR2 FYNNEI. This CDR3 reads CASKGQGAQWADTQYF. In DNA form, the CDR3 reads TGTGCCAGCAAGGGACAGGGGGCTCAGTGGGCAGATACGCAGTATTTT. The full variable domain, rest sourced from reference TRBV2 and TRBJ2-3, is EPEVTQTPSHQVTQMGQEVILRCVPISNHLYFYWYRQILGQKVEFLVSFYNNEISEKSEIFDDQFSVERPDGSNFTLKIRSTKLEDSAMYFCASKGQGAQWADTQYFGPGTRLTVL.

This clone has just a few counts. This CDR3 is CAIRTGLRNTEAFF. The CDR3 DNA sequence: TGTGCCATCAGGACAGGGCTGAGGAACACTGAAGCTTTCTTT. The chain links TRBV10-3 to TRBJ1-1; TRBD1 agrees at 7 bases. The germline gives CDR1 ENHRY, CDR2 SYGVKD. CDR3 length: 14 residues. Losses at the gene ends were 6 bases for V and 1 base for J; bases not matched to a gene: 5.

The gene calls are TRBV10-3 and TRBJ2-2; unclear D gene. Deletions cut 8 bases from V and 7 bases from J, with 11 bases between. Germline loops: CDR1 ENHRY, CDR2 SYGVKD. The CDR3 runs to 12 residues. The CDR3 nucleotides are TGTGCCATCGCGTTGGGCCACGGGGAGCTGTTTTTT. Translating it yields CAIALGHGELFF.

The V call is TRBV5-6, the J call TRBJ2-6; D is unclear. The CDR3 loop spans 16 amino acids. Germline CDR1 is SGHDT and CDR2 is YYEEEE. Between the trimmed V and J ends, which lost 2 bases and 0 bases, there was a span of 9 bases. Here the CDR3 reads CASSFFQLSGANVLTF. DNA for the CDR3: TGTGCCAGCAGCTTTTTTCAACTCTCTGGGGCCAACGTCCTGACTTTC.

The rearrangement joins TRBV9 to TRBJ2-7; possibly TRBD1 for D (6 bases). Germline CDR1 SGDLS, CDR2 YYNGEE. Trimming removed 0 bases from V and 1 base from J, with 11 bases in between. The CDR3 covers 15 residues. Here the CDR3 DNA reads TGTGCCAGCAGCGTAGGGGGGCGCGGGTCCTACGAGCAGTACTTC. This codes for CASSVGGRGSYEQYF.

The chain couples TRBV6-1 to TRBJ1-3; D uncertain. Germline CDR1 is MNHNS and CDR2 is SASEGT. The CDR3 runs to 16 residues. V lost 2 bases to trimming and J lost 4 bases, with 15 bases between them. Here the CDR3 reads CASSEHSAGSGNTIYF. In nucleotides, the CDR3 is TGTGCCAGCAGTGAACACTCGGCAGGATCGGGAAACACCATATATTTT.

In this sample, this clone turned up once. The J gene is TRBJ1-2, the V gene TRBV19, with 9 bases that match TRBD1. With 5 bases clipped from V and 0 bases from J, the junction kept 19 bases outside the gene matches. CDR1 is LNHDA, CDR2 SQIVND, per germline (reference sequence). The CDR3 sequence is 20 residues long. The CDR3 DNA reads TGTGCCAGTAGTTCGACAGGGGGAGTCTTGGGGGACGGAACTAACTATGGCTACACCTTC. Residues: CASSSTGGVLGDGTNYGYTF.

The chain uses TRBV5-1 and TRBJ2-6, with D tentatively TRBD1 (5 bases). Germline CDR1 and CDR2: SGHRS and YFSETQ. The V gene lost 5 bases and the J gene lost 4 bases, with 16 bases spanning the gap. The CDR3 runs to 16 residues. This CDR3 reads CASSRTPRQGANVLTF. The CDR3 coding sequence is TGCGCCAGCAGTAGGACACCTCGCCAAGGGGCCAACGTCCTGACTTTC. Using reference TRBV5-1 and TRBJ2-6 for the parts outside the CDR3, the full variable domain is KAGVTQTPRYLIKTRGQQVTLSCSPISGHRSVSWYQQTPGQGLQFLFEYFSETQRNKGNFPGRFSGRQFSNSRSEMNVSTLELGDSALYLCASSRTPRQGANVLTFGAGSRLTVL.

The J gene is TRBJ1-1, the V gene TRBV30; D is uncertain. Germline values: CDR1 GTSNPN, CDR2 SVGIG (reference sequence). There are 12 residues in the CDR3. V shed 8 bases and J shed 5 bases, with 15 bases lying between them. CDR3 amino acids: CAAWRLMTEAFF. The CDR3 nucleotides read TGTGCCGCCTGGAGATTAATGACTGAAGCTTTCTTT. The entire variable domain, with the rest obtained from reference TRBV30 and TRBJ1-1, is as follows: SQTIHQWPATLVQPVGSPLSLECTVEGTSNPNLYWYRQAAGRGLQLLFYSVGIGQISSEVPQNLSASRPQDRQFILSSKKLLLSDSGFYLCAAWRLMTEAFFGQGTRLTVV.

V usage is TRBV6-1 and J usage is TRBJ1-2; a weak D match, TRBD1 (6 bases). V was pared by 0 bases and J by 8 bases, with 16 bases between. This CDR3 is 15 amino acids long. Germline V gene data show CDR1 as MNHNS and CDR2 as SASEGT. The chain's CDR3 is CASSEAGGGGGGYTF. CDR3 sequence (DNA): TGTGCCAGCAGTGAAGCAGGAGGGGGGGGCGGCGGCTACACCTTC.

The genes are TRBV18 and TRBJ1-4; D remains ambiguous. This CDR3 region has 16 residues. Per the germline V gene, CDR1 is KGHSH and CDR2 is LQKENI. V lost 2 bases and J lost 0, with 10 bases in between. CDR3 DNA sequence: TGTGCCAGCTCACCAAGAGACACCTCAACTAATGAAAAACTGTTTTTT. Its translation is CASSPRDTSTNEKLFF. Using reference TRBV18 and TRBJ1-4 for the parts outside the CDR3, the full variable domain is NAGVMQNPRHLVRRRGQEARLRCSPMKGHSHVYWYRQLPEEGLKFMVYLQKENIIDESGMPKERFSAEFPKEGPSILRIQQVVRGDSAAYFCASSPRDTSTNEKLFFGSGTQLSVL.

This clone turned up a few times. The chain combines TRBV28 with TRBJ1-1, with TRBD1 identical over 8 bases. The CDR3 length is 13 residues. Looked up from germline, CDR1 is MDHEN and CDR2 is SYDVKM. The V and J ends lost 5 bases and 9 bases, in that order; junction bases with no gene match: 8. This chain's CDR3 is CASSPGNRGKAFF. Here the CDR3 DNA reads TGTGCCAGCAGTCCTGGGAACAGGGGGAAAGCTTTCTTT.

This clone appeared a single time. This chain joins TRBV6-2 or TRBV6-3 and TRBJ2-2; no firm D call. The CDR3 sequence is 15 residues long. Trimming stripped 2 bases from V and 0 bases from J, with 7 bases between. The V gene's germline CDR1 is MNHEY and CDR2 SVGEGT. CDR3 sequence: CASSYHGSNTGELFF. CDR3 in DNA: TGTGCCAGCAGTTACCACGGTTCGAACACCGGGGAGCTGTTTTTT.

The genes are TRBV24-1 and TRBJ2-1; 14 bases align to TRBD2. V lost 3 bases, J lost 5 bases, and 11 bases stayed unmatched. The CDR3 loop spans 19 amino acids. CDR1 is KGHDR, CDR2 SFDVKD, per germline. CDR3 DNA sequence: TGTGCCACCAGTGATCCCGGGACTAGCGGGAGTAGAGGAGACAATGAGCAGTTCTTC. The encoded protein is CATSDPGTSGSRGDNEQFF.

The rearrangement joins TRBV9 to TRBJ1-4; tentatively, D is TRBD1 (6 bases). Germline lookup yields CDR1 SGDLS and CDR2 YYNGEE. The V and J ends lost 4 bases and 7 bases respectively, with 14 bases between them. This CDR3 is 14 amino acids long. CDR3 protein: CASSPSTGSEKLFF. The CDR3, as DNA: TGTGCCAGCAGCCCTTCAACAGGGAGTGAAAAACTGTTTTTT.

The chain employs TRBV19 and TRBJ2-7, with 7 bases aligning to TRBD1. The germline V gene encodes CDR1 LNHDA and CDR2 SQIVND (reference sequence). V lost 3 bases and J lost 11; bases outside the gene matches: 10. The CDR3 is 13 amino acids. The CDR3 region is CASSMALGTVEYF. As DNA, the CDR3 is TGTGCCAGTAGTATGGCGTTGGGGACAGTTGAGTACTTC.

The rearrangement uses TRBV29-1 and TRBJ1-1; possibly TRBD1 for D (5 bases). Germline lookup yields CDR1 SQVTM and CDR2 ANQGSEA. Trimming removed 6 bases at V and 4 bases at J, with 15 bases between. This CDR3 region has 13 residues. The DNA of the CDR3 is TGCAGCGTCGCGGACATTATCTCCACTGAAGCTTTCTTT. Amino acids: CSVADIISTEAFF.